This T cell receptor (beta chain) came from a study of CD8 T cells in Susac syndrome. Study at large: Blood was drawn from patients with Susac syndrome. At that point, they were therapy-naive, on corticosteroids, or on intravenous immunoglobulin alone. The study, taken as a whole, reports: Susac syndrome CD8+ repertoires were clonally expanded, most strongly in CD8+ TEMRA cells.

The RNA, roughly 0.5 to 1 ug, was put through reverse transcription using random hexamers. Multiplex PCR with immunoSEQ amplified the TCR beta CDR3 across 54 Vbeta and 13 Jbeta. TCRdb reanalysed the immunoSEQ multiplex PCR reads using MiXCR and keeps one entry per CDR3 protein. The sample carries about 53,000 distinct CDR3 sequences, approximately 95% recorded once. There are 15 residues in the CDR3. The V end was cut by 8 bases, the J end by 4 bases, with 18 bases between. About this clonotype itself: Its antigen is as yet unknown.

The chain couples TRBV12-3 or TRBV12-4 to TRBJ2-1; D unclear. This receptor was identified in a human donor with Susac syndrome. Sequenced: CD8+ T cells from PBMCs. Written as DNA, the CDR3 is TGTGCCAGCGAGCCAGGCGACAACCTGTACAATGAGCAGTTCTTC. Residues: CASEPGDNLYNEQFF.